This TCR beta chain stems from a study of brain T cells in children with intractable seizures. Overall study results and limits: Clones missing pre-surgery may reflect undersampling of that blood sample.

With respect to this clone: Its matching antigen is unknown.

The repertoire was sequenced with immunoSEQ multiplex PCR; TCRdb's copy has only in-frame clones and lacks some. The data hold tens of thousands of clones, with around 93% observed a single time. This CDR3 is 14 amino acids long. V gave up 6 bases and J gave up 4 bases; unmatched junction bases: 4. Germline CDR1 and CDR2: MRHNA and SNTAGT. Sequenced material: peripheral blood, taken at surgery. The chain combines TRBV6-4 with TRBJ2-2, with 8 bases that match TRBD1. This TCR came from a boy in the first two years of life with tuberous sclerosis and intractable seizures. The CDR3 sequence: CASSSDRVTGELFF. The CDR3 DNA sequence: TGTGCCAGCAGCTCGGACAGGGTCACCGGGGAGCTGTTTTTT.